This paragraph covers one T cell receptor (beta chain) sequence. The target antigen is unknown. This sample stems from a study of T cell repertoires in ileal Crohn's disease. Study-wide context: Every patient was operated on for stricturing (roughly 60%) or penetrating (approximately 39%) complications. About half of patients got postoperative therapy: under twelve thiopurines, 18 anti-TNF. Points from the study as a whole: Compared with CD4 T cells, sorted CD8 cells carried more expanded clones.

Around 0.55 micrograms of biopsy DNA per sample underwent TCRB immunosequencing. Clones were sequenced by immunoSEQ multiplex PCR, and TCRdb holds only the in-frame ones, with some missing. The sample consists of about 15,000 clones, around nine tenths of them appearing once. V dropped 5 bases and J dropped 0; count of bases not matched to a gene: 5. Germline lookup yields CDR1 LNHDA and CDR2 SQIVND (reference sequence). This CDR3 has 15 residues. The chain recombines TRBV19 with TRBJ1-2; 8 nucleotides match TRBD1. Sequencing was done on a sample of ileal tissue. This TCR derives from an adult with Crohn's disease. This CDR3 is CASSDRGAANYGYTF. DNA of the CDR3: TGTGCCAGTAGTGACAGGGGCGCAGCTAACTATGGCTACACCTTC.